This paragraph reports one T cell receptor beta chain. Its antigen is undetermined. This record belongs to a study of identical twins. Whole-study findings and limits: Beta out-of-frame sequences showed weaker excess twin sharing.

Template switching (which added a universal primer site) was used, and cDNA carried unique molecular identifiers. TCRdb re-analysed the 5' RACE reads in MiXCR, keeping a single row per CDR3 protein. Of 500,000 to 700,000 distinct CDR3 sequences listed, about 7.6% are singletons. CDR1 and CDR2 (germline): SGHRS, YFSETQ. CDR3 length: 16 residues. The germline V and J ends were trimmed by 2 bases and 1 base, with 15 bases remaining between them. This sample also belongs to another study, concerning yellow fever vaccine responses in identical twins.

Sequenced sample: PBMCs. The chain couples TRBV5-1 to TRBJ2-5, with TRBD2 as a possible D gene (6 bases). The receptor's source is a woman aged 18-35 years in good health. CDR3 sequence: CASSFPVSGLQETQYF. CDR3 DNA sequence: TGCGCCAGCAGCTTCCCGGTTAGCGGTCTCCAAGAGACCCAGTACTTC.